These 8 T cell receptor beta chains originate from one sample sequenced in a study of cytomegalovirus exposure and HLA in healthy donors. PCR was performed using 60 Vbeta and 13 Jbeta primers. This table comes from immunoSEQ multiplex PCR, and its TCRdb copy is limited to in-frame clones, with some not included. This sample carries 200,000 to 250,000 clones, approximately 84% of them seen once, and the ten largest clones take 0.58%. The source material was PBMCs. These receptors all come from a woman in her thirties or forties in good health and CMV-seronegative.

The rearrangement links TRBV6-6 to TRBJ2-3, with 12 bases fitting TRBD1. Looked up from germline, CDR1 is MNHNY and CDR2 is SVGAGI (reference sequence). V lost 7 bases and J lost 6; bases outside the gene matches: 8. The CDR3 is 15 amino acids. The CDR3 coding sequence is TGTGCCAGCATCGCCCGGGACAGGGGGCATGATACGCAGTATTTT. Translation: CASIARDRGHDTQYF.

This chain links TRBV7-8 with TRBJ2-3, with D unclear. Germline assignment: CDR1 SGHVS and CDR2 FQNEAQ. Trimming left V 5 bases short and J 0 bases short, with 6 bases between. The CDR3 loop spans 13 amino acids. CDR3 amino acids: CASSPVSTDTQYF. The CDR3 bases are TGTGCCAGCAGCCCTGTCAGCACAGATACGCAGTATTTT.

The chain uses TRBV30 and TRBJ2-5, with D unresolved. The germline V gene encodes CDR1 GTSNPN and CDR2 SVGIG (reference sequence). The V and J ends lost 1 base and 5 bases respectively, with 5 bases between them. This CDR3 spans 11 amino acids. The CDR3 DNA reads as TGTGCCTGGAGTGATGGCGAGACCCAGTACTTC. Protein product: CAWSDGETQYF.

This chain uses TRBV5-1 with TRBJ2-7; 10 bases map to TRBD2. V gave up 4 bases and J gave up 2 bases; unmatched junction bases: 6. Germline CDR1 reads SGHRS; CDR2 reads YFSETQ. There are 15 residues in the CDR3. DNA for the CDR3: TGCGCCAGCAGCGGCCGGACTAGCGGAACCTACGAGCAGTACTTC. This codes for CASSGRTSGTYEQYF. The variable domain in full, completed from reference TRBV5-1 and TRBJ2-7, reads KAGVTQTPRYLIKTRGQQVTLSCSPISGHRSVSWYQQTPGQGLQFLFEYFSETQRNKGNFPGRFSGRQFSNSRSEMNVSTLELGDSALYLCASSGRTSGTYEQYFGPGTRLTVT.

The chain has TRBV7-6 and TRBJ2-2, with 12 positions matching TRBD2. The CDR3 covers 16 residues. The V segment lost 4 bases and the J segment 5 bases; nucleotides outside the gene matches: 5. Germline V gives CDR1 SGHVS, CDR2 FNYEAQ. CDR3 sequence: CASSSRTSGGTGELFF. CDR3 nucleotides: TGTGCCAGCAGCTCAAGAACTAGCGGGGGGACCGGGGAGCTGTTTTTT.

V and J are TRBV2 and TRBJ1-5; TRBD1 might be the D (5 bases). CDR1 is SNHLY, CDR2 FYNNEI, per germline. V lost 6 bases and J lost 5, with 11 bases in between. The CDR3 covers 13 residues. As DNA, the CDR3 is TGTGCCAGCAGCAGGGTCCCTCATCAGCCCCAGCATTTT. Amino acids: CASSRVPHQPQHF.

The chain recombines TRBV7-8 with TRBJ2-7, with D uncertain. The V and J ends lost 1 base and 4 bases respectively, with 5 bases between them. The germline V gene has CDR1 SGHVS and CDR2 FQNEAQ. The CDR3 is made up of 12 amino acids. The CDR3 DNA reads as TGTGCCAGCAGCTTAGTCAGATACGAGCAGTACTTC. Translated: CASSLVRYEQYF.

This sequence joins TRBV6-5 and TRBJ2-3, with D possibly matching TRBD1 (6 bases). The CDR3 covers 14 residues. Germline lookup yields CDR1 MNHEY and CDR2 SVGAGI. V was trimmed by 6 bases and J by 4 bases, leaving 14 bases between them. The CDR3 loop is CASRLLRGPDTQYF. In DNA form, the CDR3 reads TGTGCCAGCAGACTCCTCAGGGGCCCAGATACGCAGTATTTT.